Shown below are 24 T cell receptor beta chains from a single sample sequenced in a study of control samples from healthy donors and cancer patients. The method was immunoSEQ multiplex PCR; TCRdb's version includes in-frame clones alone and lacks a portion of them. The profile shows over 15,000 clones, 75% to 90% of them singletons. The sample was PBMCs. The receptors originated from a woman in her sixties or seventies with colorectal cancer.

This rearrangement joins TRBV3-1 (or the pseudogene TRBV3-2) to TRBJ2-5; D gene unclear. Germline loops: CDR1 LGHDT, CDR2 YNNKEL (reference sequence). This CDR3 contains 12 residues. Trimming took off 3 bases at V and 2 bases at J, with 4 bases between the two ends. The CDR3 protein is CASSQIQETQYF. In nucleotides, the CDR3 is TGTGCCAGCAGCCAGATTCAAGAGACCCAGTACTTC.

The V gene is TRBV6-5, the J gene TRBJ2-7, with TRBD2 matching over 7 bases. The length of the CDR3 is 14 residues. Germline V lookup: CDR1 MNHEY, CDR2 SVGAGI. J gave up 2 bases and V 0 bases, and 1 base lay outside the gene matches. The DNA of the CDR3 is TGTGCCAGCAGTTACTCGGGGAGGGCCTACGAGCAGTACTTC. Its protein is CASSYSGRAYEQYF.

This chain connects TRBV7-3 to TRBJ1-5, with D maybe TRBD1 (5 bases). The V end was cut by 1 base, the J end by 7 bases, with 17 bases between. Germline values: CDR1 SGHTA, CDR2 FQGTGA. This CDR3 spans 16 amino acids. CDR3 in DNA: TGTGCCAGCAGCTTAAGCGACAGTTATCGGGGACAGCCCCAGCATTTT. Amino acids: CASSLSDSYRGQPQHF.

CDR3 sequence (DNA): TGTGCCACCAGCAGAGATGGGACAGTTGGGACCGAAAAACTGTTTTTT. It is translated as CATSRDGTVGTEKLFF. The chain recombines TRBV15 with TRBJ1-4; 7 bases fit TRBD1. CDR1 LNHNV and CDR2 YYDKDF come from the germline V gene (reference sequence). The CDR3 sequence is 16 residues long. V gave up 0 bases and J gave up 8 bases; unmatched junction bases: 9.

The chain combines TRBV6-5 with TRBJ2-4, with D perhaps TRBD1 (5 bases). CDR3 size: 15 residues. Trimming stripped 6 bases from V and 0 bases from J, with 12 bases between. Per germline, CDR1 MNHEY and CDR2 SVGAGI. Here the CDR3 reads CASRDHQGAKNIQYF. The CDR3 DNA follows: TGTGCCAGCAGGGACCATCAGGGAGCCAAAAACATTCAGTACTTC.

This sequence joins TRBV4-1 and TRBJ2-1; 8 nucleotides align to TRBD2. After removal of 3 bases from V and 7 bases from J, the junction contained 5 bases not matched to a gene. CDR3 size: 14 residues. In germline, CDR1 is MGHRA, CDR2 YSYEKL. CDR3 nucleotide sequence: TGCGCCAGCAGCCAGGGACTAGTCAGGAATGAGCAGTTCTTC. As protein: CASSQGLVRNEQFF.

The chain carries TRBV20-1 and TRBJ2-1, with unresolved D. V was shortened by 1 base and J by 4 bases, with 2 bases between the two germline ends. Germline CDR1 reads DFQATT; CDR2 reads SNEGSKA (reference sequence). The CDR3 is 11 amino acids. In DNA, the CDR3 is TGCAGTGCTAGAGTATACAATGAGCAGTTCTTC. It is translated as CSARVYNEQFF.

The chain uses TRBV11-2 and TRBJ2-2, with D uncertain. The germline CDR1 and CDR2 sequences are SGHAT and FQNNGV. The CDR3 sequence is 16 residues long. V was cut by 5 bases and J by 1 base, with 14 bases left in between. CDR3 amino acids: CASSRRAVMNTGELFF. The CDR3 DNA sequence: TGTGCCAGCAGCAGAAGGGCCGTAATGAACACCGGGGAGCTGTTTTTT.

This clone was seen more than once but under ten times. The chain joins TRBV19 to TRBJ2-7; D is possibly TRBD1 (6 bases). The CDR3 totals 16 residues. Trimming left V 1 base short and J 6 bases short, with 19 bases between. CDR1 is LNHDA, CDR2 SQIVND, per germline (reference sequence). As DNA, the CDR3 is TGTGCCAGTAGTATAGGTTGGGGGCAGGACTGGTCCGAGCAGTACTTC. Its translation: CASSIGWGQDWSEQYF. Full variable domain (rest looked up from reference TRBV19 and TRBJ2-7): DGGITQSPKYLFRKEGQNVTLSCEQNLNHDAMYWYRQDPGQGLRLIYYSQIVNDFQKGDIAEGYSVSREKKESFPLTVTSAQKNPTAFYLCASSIGWGQDWSEQYFGPGTRLTVT.

The rearrangement links TRBV27 to TRBJ1-1; TRBD1 matches at 9 bases. V was clipped by 5 bases and J by 0 bases; unmatched bases: 7. The CDR3 sequence is 16 residues long. Germline CDR1 is MNHEY and CDR2 is SMNVEV (reference sequence). The CDR3 coding sequence is TGTGCCAGCAGTCCCGGACAGGGGCGGTTGAACACTGAAGCTTTCTTT. Amino acid sequence: CASSPGQGRLNTEAFF.

The gene calls are TRBV19 and TRBJ1-4; 9 bases are shared with TRBD1. The CDR3 has 13 amino acids. J lost 6 bases, V lost 9 bases, and 5 bases had no gene match. The germline gives CDR1 LNHDA, CDR2 SQIVND (reference sequence). Here the CDR3 DNA reads TGTGCCAGCAAGGGACAGGGTCATGAAAAACTGTTTTTT. It codes for CASKGQGHEKLFF.

The chain employs TRBV7-8 and TRBJ1-1; no definite D call. CDR1 SGHVS and CDR2 FQNEAQ come from the germline V gene. Trimming left V 2 bases short and J 0 bases short, with 7 bases between. CDR3 size: 14 residues. Written as DNA, the CDR3 is TGTGCCAGCAGCTTACGAGCCATGAACACTGAAGCTTTCTTT. Residues: CASSLRAMNTEAFF.

This clone appeared once. V gene TRBV7-2 combines with J gene TRBJ1-1; TRBD1 might be the D (6 bases). The ends were cut back, 7 bases at V and 4 bases at J, with 13 bases in the middle. The length of the CDR3 is 13 residues. The germline V gene has CDR1 SGHTA and CDR2 FQGNSA. The CDR3 sequence is CASTRGGATEAFF. In DNA, the CDR3 is TGTGCCAGCACCCGTGGGGGGGCCACTGAAGCTTTCTTT.

The rearrangement uses TRBV6-5 and TRBJ2-7, with 7 bases lining up with TRBD2. CDR1 MNHEY and CDR2 SVGAGI come from the germline V gene. CDR3 length: 15 residues. The trim removed 6 bases at V and 3 bases at J, leaving 11 bases unmatched. Here the CDR3 DNA reads TGTGCCAGCAGCCCGATTGGGGGGAGGGGCTACGAGCAGTACTTC. Its translation: CASSPIGGRGYEQYF.

The count of this clone is one. V and J are TRBV19 and TRBJ2-1, with D perhaps TRBD2 (5 bases). The germline CDR1 and CDR2 sequences are LNHDA and SQIVND (reference sequence). The CDR3 has 15 residues. V shed 6 bases and J shed 4 bases, with 16 bases lying between them. CDR3 sequence: CASSASGRGYNEQFF. In nucleotides, the CDR3 is TGTGCCAGTAGCGCCTCCGGGCGCGGGTACAATGAGCAGTTCTTC.

CDR3 bases: TGTGCCAGCAGTTACGGTGGCCCCTTGAAGGAACTGTTTTTT. Translation: CASSYGGPLKELFF. The chain carries TRBV6-2 or TRBV6-3 and TRBJ1-4, with D uncertain. The CDR3 extends over 14 amino acids. Germline V lookup: CDR1 MNHEY, CDR2 SVGEGT. Trimming took 2 bases from V and 12 from J, leaving 16 bases between them.

The rearrangement joins TRBV7-6 to TRBJ2-1; D possibly matches TRBD1 or TRBD2 (6 bases each). Deletions cut 1 base from V and 2 bases from J, with 9 bases between. CDR3 length: 15 amino acids. Germline values: CDR1 SGHVS, CDR2 FNYEAQ. CDR3 region: CASSLEGGPYNEQFF. The CDR3 nucleotides are TGTGCCAGCAGCTTAGAGGGGGGCCCCTACAATGAGCAGTTCTTC.

This chain connects TRBV11-2 to TRBJ2-3; 13 bases align to TRBD2. Unmatched junction bases numbered 9, after V lost 5 bases and J lost 1 base. The germline CDR1 and CDR2 sequences are SGHAT and FQNNGV. CDR3 length: 18 amino acids. CDR3 amino acids: CASSLGLAGERGTDTQYF. The CDR3 nucleotides read TGTGCCAGCAGCCTCGGACTAGCGGGAGAACGGGGCACAGATACGCAGTATTTT.

Concerning this clone itself: Other DNA sequences within the sample encode an identical CDR3. The chain has TRBV4-2 and TRBJ2-5; 9 nucleotides agree with TRBD1. The CDR3 is 13 amino acids. V lost 4 bases to trimming and J lost 5 bases; unmatched junction nucleotides: 2. CDR1 and CDR2 (germline): LGHNA, YNFKEQ. CDR3 protein: CASSLGTGETQYF. The CDR3 DNA is TGTGCCAGCAGCCTCGGGACAGGGGAGACCCAGTACTTC.

J is TRBJ1-5 and V is TRBV10-3; TRBD1 matches at 7 bases. CDR3 size: 16 residues. With 0 bases clipped from V and 8 bases from J, the junction kept 10 bases outside the gene matches. Germline CDR1 ENHRY, CDR2 SYGVKD. CDR3 nucleotide sequence: TGTGCCATCAGTGAGTCTGGCAGGGGGGCCGGGGAGCCCCAGCATTTT. Amino acid sequence: CAISESGRGAGEPQHF.

DNA of the CDR3: TGCGCCAGCAGCTTGGAAGGGAGAGGTGAAAAACTGTTTTTT. Amino acid sequence: CASSLEGRGEKLFF. The chain joins TRBV5-1 to TRBJ1-4, with D unclear. The germline V gene has CDR1 SGHRS and CDR2 YFSETQ. This CDR3 is built from 14 residues. V lost 0 bases, J lost 7 bases, and 10 bases lay in between.

The chain employs TRBV24-1 and TRBJ1-1; 9 positions match TRBD1. Looked up from germline, CDR1 is KGHDR and CDR2 is SFDVKD. CDR3 size: 15 residues. The trim removed 3 bases at V and 3 bases at J, leaving 4 bases unmatched. CDR3 sequence (DNA): TGTGCCACCAGTGATCCGGGACAGGGAGACACTGAAGCTTTCTTT. This encodes CATSDPGQGDTEAFF.

This clone was seen only once. The chain joins TRBV6-5 to TRBJ1-4; TRBD1 aligns across 10 bases. Germline CDR1 is MNHEY and CDR2 is SVGAGI. The CDR3 consists of 15 residues. The V and J ends lost 0 bases and 5 bases, in that order; junction bases with no gene match: 0. The CDR3 protein is CASSYSGQGNEKLFF. CDR3 nucleotide sequence: TGTGCCAGCAGTTACTCGGGACAGGGGAATGAAAAACTGTTTTTT.

The CDR3 protein is CASGETGGADTQYF. The CDR3 bases are TGTGCCAGCGGGGAGACAGGGGGGGCAGATACGCAGTATTTT. The J gene is TRBJ2-3, the V gene TRBV6-5; 9 bases are a match to TRBD1. Germline-derived CDR1 and CDR2 are MNHEY and SVGAGI. Trimming took 8 bases from V and 4 from J; bases not matched to a gene: 7. CDR3 length: 14 residues.